This T cell receptor (beta chain) was captured by sequencing in a study of CD4 T cells in relation to SARS-CoV-2 and coronaviruses. Profiling relied on immunoSEQ multiplex PCR, and the TCRdb table lists in-frame clones only, not all of them. The data show just over 35,000 clones, around 77% seen once. CDR3 length equals 15 residues. Trimming took 6 bases from V and 10 from J, leaving 19 bases between them. CDR1 and CDR2 from the germline V gene are LNHDA and SQIVND (reference sequence). Worth noting for this clone: As yet, its antigen is unknown.

Sequencing was done on a sample of memory CD4+ T cells from PBMCs, cultured in vitro. V gene TRBV19 combines with J gene TRBJ1-6; unclear D gene. The clonotype was recovered from an adult with COVID-19. For the CDR3, the DNA is TGTGCCAGTAGAGCCACCTCCTTCCAGGACTCACCCCTCCACTTT. It specifies CASRATSFQDSPLHF. Variable domain in full (rest from reference TRBV19 and TRBJ1-6): DGGITQSPKYLFRKEGQNVTLSCEQNLNHDAMYWYRQDPGQGLRLIYYSQIVNDFQKGDIAEGYSVSREKKESFPLTVTSAQKNPTAFYLCASRATSFQDSPLHFGNGTRLTVT.